These 22 T cell receptor beta chains were sequenced from one sample in a study of T-cell memory formation after mild COVID-19. Using its own MiXCR run on the 5' RACE reads, TCRdb lists one record per CDR3 protein. The repertoire has around 200,000 distinct CDR3 sequences, 15% to 20% of them found once; the top ten carry 3.9%. The sequenced sample consisted of PBMCs or a T cell subset sorted from them (not recorded which). These receptors all stem from a man between 18 and 29 years old who had mild COVID-19 (a few samples of this study predate the infection). Cell type and time point are not known.

This clonotype was found once. The chain has TRBV7-2 and TRBJ1-3, with a possible D match to TRBD1 (5 bases). Deletions cut 1 base from V and 4 bases from J, with 14 bases between. In germline, CDR1 is SGHTA, CDR2 FQGNSA. The CDR3 consists of 16 residues. CDR3 loop: CASSLDQGLKGNTIYF. As DNA, the CDR3 is TGTGCCAGCAGCTTAGATCAGGGATTGAAGGGAAACACCATATATTTT.

At least ten counts were recorded for this clonotype. The genes are TRBV4-3 and TRBJ2-1; TRBD2 aligns across 7 bases. V shed 5 bases, J shed 8 bases, and the junction held 9 bases outside the gene matches. The length of the CDR3 is 14 residues. Looked up from germline, CDR1 is LGHNA and CDR2 is YSLEER. The DNA of the CDR3 is TGCGCCAGCAGCACGGAACGAGGGAGGGATGAGCAGTTCTTC. Translation gives CASSTERGRDEQFF.

Ten or more counts support this clonotype. The rearrangement links TRBV5-5 to TRBJ1-1; D is ambiguous. This CDR3 contains 15 residues. Trimming stripped 3 bases from V and 0 bases from J, with 12 bases between. From germline, CDR1 is SGHKS and CDR2 YYEKEE (reference sequence). The CDR3 sequence: CASSSLQIMNTEAFF. In DNA form, the CDR3 reads TGTGCCAGCAGCTCGTTACAGATTATGAACACTGAAGCTTTCTTT.

The chain recombines TRBV11-2 with TRBJ2-7; tentatively, D is TRBD2 (6 bases). This CDR3 has 14 amino acids. Germline V gene lookup returns CDR1 SGHAT and CDR2 FQNNGV. Trimming cost V 5 bases and J 7 bases, with 18 bases left between them. The CDR3 is CASSPRVGGLEQYF. For the CDR3, the DNA is TGTGCCAGCAGCCCAAGGGTCGGGGGATTGGAGCAGTACTTC. Based on the CDR3 plus reference TRBV11-2 and TRBJ2-7, the full variable domain is EAGVAQSPRYKIIEKRQSVAFWCNPISGHATLYWYQQILGQGPKLLIQFQNNGVVDDSQLPKDRFSAERLKGVDSTLKIQPAKLEDSAVYLCASSPRVGGLEQYFGPGTRLTVT.

V is TRBV7-9 and J is TRBJ2-1; possibly TRBD1 or TRBD2 for D (6 bases each). The V end was cut by 6 bases, the J end by 9 bases, with 24 bases between. CDR1 and CDR2 (germline): SEHNR, FQNEAQ (reference sequence). The CDR3 length is 16 residues. CDR3 residues: CASRPSRGGQGPEQFF. CDR3 coding DNA: TGTGCCAGCAGACCGAGTCGTGGGGGGCAGGGCCCTGAGCAGTTCTTC.

This rearrangement joins TRBV6-2 or TRBV6-3 to TRBJ1-1; D unresolved. The CDR3 is 13 residues long. CDR1 is MNHEY and CDR2 is SVGEGT in the germline V gene. The V end was cut by 4 bases, the J end by 11 bases, with 17 bases between. Here the CDR3 DNA reads TGTGCCAGCAGTTCTACGTTCCAAGGTATGGCTTTCTTT. Amino acids: CASSSTFQGMAFF.

The chain carries TRBV15 and TRBJ2-5; D not certain. Trimming left V 1 base short and J 4 bases short, with 4 bases between. The CDR3 runs to 12 residues. The V gene's germline CDR1 is LNHNV and CDR2 YYDKDF (reference sequence). The CDR3 DNA is TGTGCCACCAGCAGAGCTGGAGAGACCCAGTACTTC. As protein: CATSRAGETQYF.

This clonotype was seen a handful of times. The chain has TRBV11-1 and TRBJ1-1; the match to TRBD1 covers 7 bases. After removal of 2 bases from V and 3 bases from J, the junction contained 3 bases not matched to a gene. The CDR3 totals 14 residues. Germline lookup yields CDR1 SGHAT and CDR2 FQDESV (reference sequence). The CDR3 region is CASSLQGGHTEAFF. The CDR3 DNA sequence: TGTGCCAGCAGCTTACAAGGGGGCCACACTGAAGCTTTCTTT.

This clonotype was found a few times. V usage is TRBV6-1 and J usage is TRBJ2-7; either TRBD1 or TRBD2 may supply D (6 bases each). CDR3 length: 15 amino acids. Germline CDR1 is MNHNS and CDR2 is SASEGT. V was shortened by 7 bases and J by 0 bases, with 16 bases between the two germline ends. CDR3 sequence: CASNVEGGSSYEQYF. The CDR3 bases are TGTGCCAGCAATGTTGAGGGGGGTAGCTCCTACGAGCAGTACTTC.

This clonotype was observed a few times. The CDR3 reads CASKLRGADTEAFF. In DNA form, the CDR3 reads TGTGCCAGCAAACTCCGGGGGGCGGACACTGAAGCTTTCTTT. The chain is built from TRBV12-3 or TRBV12-4 and TRBJ1-1; possibly TRBD1 for D (6 bases). Trimming stripped 7 bases from V and 3 bases from J, with 15 bases between. The CDR3 covers 14 residues.

This clonotype was detected only a few times. V gene TRBV11-2 combines with J gene TRBJ2-5; a weak D match, TRBD2 (6 bases). V lost 4 bases to trimming and J lost 5 bases, with 14 bases between them. The CDR3 consists of 14 residues. Germline CDR1 is SGHAT and CDR2 is FQNNGV. The CDR3, as DNA: TGTGCCAGCAGCTCCTGGGGAGGCGAGGAGACCCAGTACTTC. Its protein is CASSSWGGEETQYF.

The chain uses TRBV4-3 and TRBJ1-6, with D maybe TRBD1 (5 bases). V was shortened by 6 bases and J by 9 bases, with 12 bases between the two germline ends. The CDR3 sequence is 13 residues long. Germline CDR1 is LGHNA and CDR2 is YSLEER. This chain's CDR3 is CASRRGEGSPLHF. Written as DNA, the CDR3 is TGCGCCAGCAGGAGAGGGGAAGGTTCACCCCTCCACTTT.

The genes are TRBV20-1 and TRBJ1-5, with D perhaps matching TRBD1 (6 bases). The V gene's germline CDR1 is DFQATT and CDR2 SNEGSKA (reference sequence). V gave up 5 bases and J gave up 3 bases, with 11 bases separating them. The CDR3 has 13 residues. The DNA of the CDR3 is TGCAGTGCTTTGGGGGCCCCCAATCAGCCCCAGCATTTT. It codes for CSALGAPNQPQHF.

The chain couples TRBV12-3 or TRBV12-4 to TRBJ1-2, with unresolved D. V was pared by 8 bases and J by 4 bases, with 14 bases between. CDR3 size: 13 residues. CDR3 nucleotide sequence: TGTGCCAGCGGTTCTCCGGTGGGCTATGGCTACACCTTC. This codes for CASGSPVGYGYTF.

This chain links TRBV5-1 with TRBJ2-3; 7 nucleotides line up with TRBD2. In germline, CDR1 is SGHRS, CDR2 YFSETQ. The V gene end was trimmed by 0 bases and the J gene end by 6 bases; junction bases not matched to a gene: 4. The CDR3 consists of 14 residues. CDR3 loop: CASSLVGTTDTQYF. The DNA for the CDR3 is TGCGCCAGCAGCTTGGTCGGGACTACCGATACGCAGTATTTT.

This clonotype came up a few times. The chain couples TRBV6-4 to TRBJ2-2; D remains ambiguous. The V end was cut by 1 base, the J end by 6 bases, with 9 bases between. Germline V gene data show CDR1 as MRHNA and CDR2 as SNTAGT. The CDR3 extends over 14 amino acids. In DNA, the CDR3 is TGTGCCAGCAGTGACTGGCTAGACTCCGGGGAGCTGTTTTTT. It is translated as CASSDWLDSGELFF.

This clonotype was seen more than once but under ten times. The chain couples TRBV21-1 to TRBJ2-2; TRBD2, the D gene given by the table, was not confirmed from the DNA. TRBV21-1 is marked as a pseudogene. This CDR3 contains 14 residues. The CDR3 nucleotides read TGTGCCAGCAGCACCGGGGGGGAAGCCGGGGAGCTGTTTTTT. This translates into CASSTGGEAGELFF.

The gene calls are TRBV9 and TRBJ2-5; perhaps TRBD2 as D (6 bases). The germline gives CDR1 SGDLS, CDR2 YYNGEE. V dropped 1 base and J dropped 2 bases, with 12 bases sitting between them. CDR3 size: 15 residues. The CDR3 DNA follows: TGTGCCAGCAGCGTACGCGGGGTAGGGCAAGAGACCCAGTACTTC. Residues: CASSVRGVGQETQYF. Variable domain in full (rest from reference TRBV9 and TRBJ2-5): DSGVTQTPKHLITATGQRVTLRCSPRSGDLSVYWYQQSLDQGLQFLIQYYNGEERAKGNILERFSAQQFPDLHSELNLSSLELGDSALYFCASSVRGVGQETQYFGPGTRLLVL.

The V call is TRBV5-1, the J call TRBJ1-5, with no clear D. The CDR3 runs to 14 residues. V lost 0 bases and J 5 bases, leaving 9 bases between the germline ends. The germline CDR1 and CDR2 sequences are SGHRS and YFSETQ. The CDR3 region is CASSLGTLDQPQHF. The CDR3 nucleotides read TGCGCCAGCAGCTTGGGAACGCTTGATCAGCCCCAGCATTTT.

This chain links TRBV5-1 with TRBJ2-5; weak D call: TRBD1 (6 bases). V was pared by 6 bases and J by 4 bases, with 22 bases between. The germline V gene encodes CDR1 SGHRS and CDR2 YFSETQ. CDR3 length: 16 residues. CDR3 in DNA: TGCGCCAGCACCCCGATTGGACAGCGTGTGTTAGAGACCCAGTACTTC. Translation: CASTPIGQRVLETQYF.

At least ten counts were recorded for this clonotype. The chain couples TRBV5-1 to TRBJ2-1, with D maybe TRBD1 (5 bases). CDR3 length: 17 residues. V dropped 2 bases and J dropped 7 bases, with 22 bases sitting between them. In germline, CDR1 is SGHRS, CDR2 YFSETQ. CDR3 protein: CASSFLTGGGAGNEQFF. The DNA for the CDR3 is TGCGCCAGCAGCTTTCTTACCGGTGGTGGGGCCGGAAATGAGCAGTTCTTC.

This sequence joins TRBV6-2 or TRBV6-3 and TRBJ2-7, with 10 bases lining up with TRBD1. CDR1 is MNHEY and CDR2 is SVGEGT in the germline V gene. V shed 6 bases, J shed 0 bases, and the junction held 5 bases outside the gene matches. This CDR3 region has 15 residues. CDR3 in DNA: TGTGCCAGCAGAGCGGACAGGGGGTACTCCTACGAGCAGTACGTC. This encodes CASRADRGYSYEQYV.